These 7 T cell receptor beta chains came from one sample sequenced in a study of blood T cell repertoires in COVID-19. Here immunoSEQ multiplex PCR was the method, and the copy in TCRdb shows in-frame clones only, minus some. The profile shows about 78,000 clones, roughly 86% of them singletons. Sequencing was done on a sample of peripheral blood. The receptors stem from a man aged 50 or older with active or convalescent COVID-19.

J is TRBJ1-4 and V is TRBV5-1; TRBD1 matches at 12 bases. Germline V gene lookup returns CDR1 SGHRS and CDR2 YFSETQ. V was clipped by 5 bases and J by 7 bases; unmatched bases: 6. The CDR3 runs 15 residues. In nucleotides, the CDR3 is TGCGCCAGCAGGGGACAGGGGGCGCGAACTGAAAAACTGTTTTTT. Its translation: CASRGQGARTEKLFF.

The chain employs TRBV5-1 and TRBJ2-3, with D uncertain. The germline gives CDR1 SGHRS, CDR2 YFSETQ. The CDR3 is 15 residues long. Trimming left V 0 bases short and J 0 bases short, with 8 bases between. The CDR3 sequence is CASSLDSSSTDTQYF. CDR3 DNA: TGCGCCAGCAGCTTGGATTCTTCTAGCACAGATACGCAGTATTTT.

CDR3 nucleotide sequence: TGTGCCAGCAGCGTAGGGGACATACTAAACACCATATATTTT. It encodes CASSVGDILNTIYF. This chain connects TRBV9 to TRBJ1-3; the D gene is possibly TRBD1 (6 bases). The CDR3 is made up of 14 amino acids. The V gene lost 0 bases and the J gene lost 6 bases, with 10 bases spanning the gap. Germline loops: CDR1 SGDLS, CDR2 YYNGEE.

The J gene is TRBJ2-3, the V gene TRBV6-6, with D possibly being TRBD1 (5 bases). CDR3 size: 13 residues. V dropped 11 bases and J dropped 4 bases, with 16 bases sitting between them. Germline lookup yields CDR1 MNHNY and CDR2 SVGAGI (reference sequence). CDR3 amino acids: CAGSQGMADTQYF. The CDR3 DNA sequence: TGTGCCGGCTCTCAGGGTATGGCAGATACGCAGTATTTT.

V usage is TRBV10-3 and J usage is TRBJ2-7, with 16 bases fitting TRBD2. Trimming at V came to 6 bases and at J to 3 bases, leaving 11 bases not matched to a gene. Germline CDR1 is ENHRY and CDR2 is SYGVKD. The length of the CDR3 is 18 residues. CDR3 region: CAISEAGTSGGGSYEQYF. The CDR3 DNA reads TGTGCCATCAGCGAAGCCGGGACTAGCGGGGGGGGCAGCTACGAGCAGTACTTC.

The rearrangement links TRBV5-4 to TRBJ1-3; unclear D gene. Germline V lookup: CDR1 SGHNT, CDR2 YYREEE (reference sequence). There are 13 residues in the CDR3. V dropped 0 bases and J dropped 7 bases, with 8 bases sitting between them. CDR3 DNA: TGTGCCAGCAGCTTGGGGGTCGGGAACACCATATATTTT. This encodes CASSLGVGNTIYF.

V and J are TRBV20-1 and TRBJ1-1; D uncertain. V lost 8 bases and J 2 bases, leaving 9 bases between the germline ends. Germline V gene lookup returns CDR1 DFQATT and CDR2 SNEGSKA (reference sequence). The CDR3 length is 11 residues. CDR3 nucleotide sequence: TGCAGTACTCGGGTTAACACTGAAGCTTTCTTT. Translation gives CSTRVNTEAFF.